The text below deals with one T cell receptor beta chain. This record comes from a study of blood T cells in healthy people across ages. Looked up from germline, CDR1 is SGHVS and CDR2 is FQNEAQ. The J segment lost 10 bases and the V segment lost 5 bases, leaving 12 bases of the junction unmatched. The CDR3 is 16 amino acids. Then a second PCR, running roughly 7 to 11 cycles, was carried out with a sample-barcoded 5' primer and a J-beta primer mix. MiXCR was run by TCRdb on the 5' RACE reads, yielding one entry per CDR3 protein. The sample consists of 700,000 or so distinct CDR3 sequences, around 43% of them appearing once.

The V and J genes are TRBV7-8 and TRBJ1-6; 9 nucleotides align to TRBD1. This TCR derives from a man older than 75 in good health. Sequencing used blood. As DNA, the CDR3 is TGTGCCAGCAGCCCCATCCCGGGACAGGGTGGGTCACCCCTCCACTTT. This encodes CASSPIPGQGGSPLHF.